This T cell receptor (beta chain) appears in the sequencing data of a study of monozygotic twins with inflammatory bowel disease. From the 5' RACE reads, TCRdb lists one entry per CDR3 protein and no DNA. Its table lists around 210,000 distinct CDR3 sequences. Germline CDR1 reads KGHSH; CDR2 reads LQKENI. The CDR3 extends over 13 amino acids. This clonotype was sampled from a human donor with ulcerative colitis or Crohn's disease, or a healthy co-twin of an affected twin (not recorded which). The chain recombines TRBV18 with TRBJ2-7. The specimen sequenced was blood. The CDR3 protein is CASSPAVSYEQYF.